This is a list of T cell receptor beta chains from one sample in a study of blood T cell repertoires in COVID-19. Profiling relied on immunoSEQ multiplex PCR, and the TCRdb table lists in-frame clones only, not all of them. The sample lists 290,000 or so clones; about nine tenths were seen once. The sample consisted of peripheral blood. The receptors were gathered from a man in his late teens or twenties with active or convalescent COVID-19. Each CDR3 is given with its conserved first and last residue. Fields, in order: V gene, J gene, D gene, clone size, CDR3 DNA, CDR3 protein. A D gene is named only where the DNA matches it firmly. The listing skips clone size in some rows; elsewhere it reads once, few, many or a size class.

v_call: TRBV19
j_call: TRBJ2-4
d_call: -
clone_size: -
cdr3_nt: TGTGCCAGTAGGAAGGGGGACATTCAGTACTTC
cdr3_aa: CASRKGDIQYF

v_call: TRBV6-5
j_call: TRBJ2-1
d_call: -
clone_size: -
cdr3_nt: TGTGCCAGCAGTTACGAGGCAGGGTATAGCAGGAATGAGCAGTTCTTC
cdr3_aa: CASSYEAGYSRNEQFF

v_call: TRBV7-3
j_call: TRBJ1-1
d_call: -
clone_size: -
cdr3_nt: TGTGCCAGCAGCCCCGCCCGCGGGGCCAACACTGAAGCTTTCTTT
cdr3_aa: CASSPARGANTEAFF

v_call: TRBV7-9
j_call: TRBJ2-1
d_call: TRBD2
clone_size: -
cdr3_nt: TGTGCCAGCAGCTCCCCAGCGGGAGGGTCCTACAATGAGCAGTTCTTC
cdr3_aa: CASSSPAGGSYNEQFF

v_call: TRBV7-9
j_call: TRBJ1-1
d_call: -
clone_size: -
cdr3_nt: TGTGCCAGCAGCTTGATCACTGAGAGGACTTTCTTT
cdr3_aa: CASSLITERTFF

v_call: TRBV6-4
j_call: TRBJ2-2
d_call: TRBD1
clone_size: many
cdr3_nt: TGTGCCAGCAGTGACTCTGGACAGGGGAACACCGGGGAGCTGTTTTTT
cdr3_aa: CASSDSGQGNTGELFF

v_call: TRBV4-1
j_call: TRBJ2-7
d_call: TRBD2
clone_size: -
cdr3_nt: TGCGCCAGCAGCCAAGAGTCTAGCGGCCACTCCTACGAGCAGTACTTC
cdr3_aa: CASSQESSGHSYEQYF

v_call: TRBV7-8
j_call: TRBJ1-4
d_call: TRBD1
clone_size: once
cdr3_nt: TGTGCCAGCAGCAAACAGGGGGGCACTAATGAAAAACTGTTTTTT
cdr3_aa: CASSKQGGTNEKLFF

v_call: TRBV20-1
j_call: TRBJ1-2
d_call: -
clone_size: -
cdr3_nt: TGCAGTGCGCAGACAGCCTATGGCTACACCTTC
cdr3_aa: CSAQTAYGYTF

v_call: TRBV18
j_call: TRBJ2-5
d_call: TRBD1
clone_size: -
cdr3_nt: TGTGCCAGCTCACCTCCAGGGACAGTCCAAGAGACCCAGTACTTC
cdr3_aa: CASSPPGTVQETQYF

v_call: TRBV4-1
j_call: TRBJ2-3
d_call: TRBD2
clone_size: -
cdr3_nt: TGCGCCAGCAGCCAACGACTAGCGGGGGCTACAGATACGCAGTATTTT
cdr3_aa: CASSQRLAGATDTQYF

v_call: TRBV27
j_call: TRBJ2-7
d_call: TRBD2
clone_size: -
cdr3_nt: TGTGCCAGCAGTTGGGCGGGAGCCCTCTACGAGCAGTACTTC
cdr3_aa: CASSWAGALYEQYF

v_call: TRBV9
j_call: TRBJ1-1
d_call: -
clone_size: -
cdr3_nt: TGTGCCAGCAGCGTACCTCCGACGGGTAGCACTGAAGCTTTCTTT
cdr3_aa: CASSVPPTGSTEAFF

v_call: TRBV4-1
j_call: TRBJ1-2
d_call: TRBD1
clone_size: -
cdr3_nt: TGCGCCAGCAGCCAAGATCTCGAGACAGGGACTGGCTACACCTTC
cdr3_aa: CASSQDLETGTGYTF

v_call: TRBV7-7
j_call: TRBJ2-1
d_call: TRBD2
clone_size: -
cdr3_nt: TGTGCCAGCAGCCCGGGACTAGCGGGGGGGAGGGAGCAGTTCTTC
cdr3_aa: CASSPGLAGGREQFF

v_call: TRBV7-2
j_call: TRBJ1-2
d_call: TRBD1
clone_size: -
cdr3_nt: TGTGCCAGCAGCTTGGATAGACAGGGCACCCTCCTTTGGGGCTATGGCTACACCTTC
cdr3_aa: CASSLDRQGTLLWGYGYTF

v_call: TRBV5-4
j_call: TRBJ1-6
d_call: TRBD1
clone_size: -
cdr3_nt: TGTGCCAGCAGCTTGGCCGGACAGGAGGGTTCACCCCTCCACTTT
cdr3_aa: CASSLAGQEGSPLHF

v_call: TRBV28
j_call: TRBJ1-1
d_call: -
clone_size: -
cdr3_nt: TGTGCCTCGAACAGGAACACTGAAGCTTTCTTT
cdr3_aa: CASNRNTEAFF

v_call: TRBV11-2
j_call: TRBJ2-2
d_call: TRBD2
clone_size: -
cdr3_nt: TGTGCCAGCAGCTTCCCGACTAGCGGGAGGGCCTGGACCGGGGAGCTGTTTTTT
cdr3_aa: CASSFPTSGRAWTGELFF

v_call: TRBV6-2/TRBV6-3
j_call: TRBJ1-5
d_call: -
clone_size: -
cdr3_nt: TGTGCCAGCAGTTGGGCCGCGGGAGGGCAGCCCCAGCATTTT
cdr3_aa: CASSWAAGGQPQHF

v_call: TRBV13
j_call: TRBJ1-1
d_call: -
clone_size: once
cdr3_nt: TGTGCCAGCAGCCCCCCCTCGGGATACACTGAAGCTTTCTTT
cdr3_aa: CASSPPSGYTEAFF

v_call: TRBV9
j_call: TRBJ2-2
d_call: -
clone_size: -
cdr3_nt: TGTGCCAGCAGCGTAGATTTCACAGGCGGTGACACCGGGGAGCTGTTTTTT
cdr3_aa: CASSVDFTGGDTGELFF

v_call: TRBV19
j_call: TRBJ2-3
d_call: -
clone_size: -
cdr3_nt: TGTGCCAGTAGTATATTATCAGGGTCAACGCAGTATTTT
cdr3_aa: CASSILSGSTQYF

v_call: TRBV15
j_call: TRBJ2-7
d_call: -
clone_size: once
cdr3_nt: TGTGCCACCAGCAGAGATACCCGGGACGAGCAGTACTTC
cdr3_aa: CATSRDTRDEQYF

v_call: TRBV27
j_call: TRBJ2-1
d_call: -
clone_size: -
cdr3_nt: TGTGCCAGCAGTTTACCGGGACTCCCTAATGAGCAGTTCTTC
cdr3_aa: CASSLPGLPNEQFF

v_call: TRBV15
j_call: TRBJ1-4
d_call: TRBD1
clone_size: -
cdr3_nt: TGTGCCACCAGCAGAGATTGGGCAGGGGGCGCGAAACTGTTTTTT
cdr3_aa: CATSRDWAGGAKLFF

v_call: TRBV18
j_call: TRBJ2-3
d_call: TRBD1
clone_size: -
cdr3_nt: TGTGCCAGCTCACCACAGGGGGCTAGCACAGATACGCAGTATTTT
cdr3_aa: CASSPQGASTDTQYF

v_call: TRBV3-1/TRBV3-2
j_call: TRBJ1-6
d_call: -
clone_size: -
cdr3_nt: TGTGCCAGCAGCCAAGGGGGGCAAGATTCACCCCTCCACTTT
cdr3_aa: CASSQGGQDSPLHF

v_call: TRBV6-5
j_call: TRBJ1-5
d_call: -
clone_size: -
cdr3_nt: TGTGCCAGCAGGCCAGGGGTCGGGCAGCCCCAGCATTTT
cdr3_aa: CASRPGVGQPQHF

v_call: TRBV6-5
j_call: TRBJ2-1
d_call: TRBD2
clone_size: -
cdr3_nt: TGTGCCAGCATTTGGCTAGCGGGAGGAGGGAATGAGCAGTTCTTC
cdr3_aa: CASIWLAGGGNEQFF

v_call: TRBV5-4
j_call: TRBJ2-7
d_call: TRBD2
clone_size: -
cdr3_nt: TGTGCCAGCAGCTATAGCGGGAGCGGCTACGAGCAGTACTTC
cdr3_aa: CASSYSGSGYEQYF

v_call: TRBV5-6
j_call: TRBJ2-7
d_call: TRBD1
clone_size: -
cdr3_nt: TGTGCCAGCAGCCACGACAGGGGTCGCTACGAGCAGTACTTC
cdr3_aa: CASSHDRGRYEQYF

v_call: TRBV4-1
j_call: TRBJ2-7
d_call: TRBD1
clone_size: -
cdr3_nt: TGCGCCAGCAGCCAAGGGACAGGGGGAACCTACGAGCAGTACTTC
cdr3_aa: CASSQGTGGTYEQYF

v_call: TRBV5-1
j_call: TRBJ1-4
d_call: -
clone_size: -
cdr3_nt: TGCGCCAGCAGCCCCGGCAGGGCAGGCACTAATGAAAAACTGTTTTTT
cdr3_aa: CASSPGRAGTNEKLFF

v_call: TRBV2
j_call: TRBJ1-5
d_call: -
clone_size: few
cdr3_nt: TGTGCCTGGGGAAGGTTGGAGGACCGCAATCAGCCCCAGCATTTT
cdr3_aa: CAWGRLEDRNQPQHF

v_call: TRBV5-1
j_call: TRBJ2-3
d_call: TRBD2
clone_size: -
cdr3_nt: TGCGCCAGCATCCCGGGACTAGGGGGCACAGATACGCAGTATTTT
cdr3_aa: CASIPGLGGTDTQYF

v_call: TRBV9
j_call: TRBJ2-1
d_call: TRBD2
clone_size: once
cdr3_nt: TGTGCCAGCAGCGTAGGGAGACTAGCGGGTCGGAGTGAGCAGTTCTTC
cdr3_aa: CASSVGRLAGRSEQFF

v_call: TRBV3-1/TRBV3-2
j_call: TRBJ2-1
d_call: TRBD2
clone_size: -
cdr3_nt: TGTGCCACCCGGAGCGGGGGGGCCCTCGGAGAGCAGTTCTTC
cdr3_aa: CATRSGGALGEQFF

v_call: TRBV5-4
j_call: TRBJ2-7
d_call: -
clone_size: -
cdr3_nt: TGTGCCAGCAGCTTCGGGGTGGAGGTCTACGAGCAGTACTTC
cdr3_aa: CASSFGVEVYEQYF

v_call: TRBV2
j_call: TRBJ2-6
d_call: -
clone_size: -
cdr3_nt: TGTGCCAGCAGTGACGGCGGGCGAGGGGCCAACGTCCTGACTTTC
cdr3_aa: CASSDGGRGANVLTF

v_call: TRBV4-1
j_call: TRBJ1-1
d_call: -
clone_size: -
cdr3_nt: TGCGCCAGCAGCCAAGAGGAGGGGCTTGAAGCTTTCTTT
cdr3_aa: CASSQEEGLEAFF

v_call: TRBV7-2
j_call: TRBJ1-2
d_call: -
clone_size: -
cdr3_nt: TGTGCCAGCAGCGCCTACAGGGTGGAGAAAGGCTACACCTTC
cdr3_aa: CASSAYRVEKGYTF

v_call: TRBV5-6
j_call: TRBJ2-7
d_call: TRBD1
clone_size: -
cdr3_nt: TGTGCCAGCAGCTTGGAACAGGGGGGAGGCGAGCAGTACTTC
cdr3_aa: CASSLEQGGGEQYF

v_call: TRBV28
j_call: TRBJ2-7
d_call: TRBD2
clone_size: -
cdr3_nt: TGTGCCAGCAGTTTATTGGCGGGAGACTACGAGCAGTACTTC
cdr3_aa: CASSLLAGDYEQYF

v_call: TRBV7-9
j_call: TRBJ2-7
d_call: -
clone_size: -
cdr3_nt: TGTGCCAGCAGCTCCGGACTCTCCTACGAGCAGTACTTC
cdr3_aa: CASSSGLSYEQYF

v_call: TRBV6-4
j_call: TRBJ2-1
d_call: TRBD2
clone_size: medium-sized
cdr3_nt: TGTGCCAGCAGTGAGCGGGGGGGCTCCTACAATGAGCAGTTCTTC
cdr3_aa: CASSERGGSYNEQFF

v_call: TRBV5-4
j_call: TRBJ1-2
d_call: -
clone_size: -
cdr3_nt: TGTGCCAGCAGCTTGAGGGAGGGGTACTATGGCTACACCTTC
cdr3_aa: CASSLREGYYGYTF

v_call: TRBV11-2
j_call: TRBJ1-5
d_call: -
clone_size: -
cdr3_nt: TGTGCCAGCAGCTTAGACAGGGGCGGTCAGCCCCAGCATTTT
cdr3_aa: CASSLDRGGQPQHF

v_call: TRBV7-9
j_call: TRBJ2-1
d_call: -
clone_size: -
cdr3_nt: TGTGCCAGCAAGACTGACAATGAGCAGTTCTTC
cdr3_aa: CASKTDNEQFF

v_call: TRBV19
j_call: TRBJ1-3
d_call: -
clone_size: -
cdr3_nt: TGTGCCAGCACCGGGGACAAACGCGGGTACGGAAACACCATATATTTT
cdr3_aa: CASTGDKRGYGNTIYF

v_call: TRBV28
j_call: TRBJ1-1
d_call: -
clone_size: -
cdr3_nt: TGTGCCAGCAGTATACAGGGTGACACTGAAGCTTTCTTT
cdr3_aa: CASSIQGDTEAFF

v_call: TRBV18
j_call: TRBJ2-7
d_call: -
clone_size: -
cdr3_nt: TGTGCCAGCTCACCCGCCTACGAGCAGTACTTC
cdr3_aa: CASSPAYEQYF

v_call: TRBV5-4
j_call: TRBJ1-3
d_call: -
clone_size: -
cdr3_nt: TGTGCCAGCAGCTTTGGCGGCTCTGGAAACACCATATATTTT
cdr3_aa: CASSFGGSGNTIYF

v_call: TRBV2
j_call: TRBJ2-7
d_call: TRBD1
clone_size: -
cdr3_nt: TGTGCCAGCCAGGGACAGGGCTACGAGCAGTACTTC
cdr3_aa: CASQGQGYEQYF

v_call: TRBV5-1
j_call: TRBJ1-2
d_call: -
clone_size: -
cdr3_nt: TGCGCCAGCAGCCCGGACCCGGGGGTGGACTATGGCTACACCTTC
cdr3_aa: CASSPDPGVDYGYTF

v_call: TRBV9
j_call: TRBJ1-4
d_call: TRBD1
clone_size: -
cdr3_nt: TGTGCCAGCAGCGTATGGGACAGGAATGAAAAACTGTTTTTT
cdr3_aa: CASSVWDRNEKLFF

v_call: TRBV11-2
j_call: TRBJ1-1
d_call: -
clone_size: -
cdr3_nt: TGTGCCAGCACGCCAGGAGGGAACACTGAAGCTTTCTTT
cdr3_aa: CASTPGGNTEAFF

v_call: TRBV13
j_call: TRBJ1-1
d_call: -
clone_size: -
cdr3_nt: TGTGCCAGCAGCTTTGGGAGGAACACTGAAGCTTTCTTT
cdr3_aa: CASSFGRNTEAFF

v_call: TRBV9
j_call: TRBJ2-1
d_call: -
clone_size: -
cdr3_nt: TGTGCCAGCAGCAACCGCCAACTCAATGAGCAGTTCTTC
cdr3_aa: CASSNRQLNEQFF